The next 23 T cell receptor beta chains were all read from a single sample in a study of radiation and T cells in renal cell carcinoma. The protocol was immunoSEQ multiplex PCR, while the TCRdb copy is restricted to in-frame clones and leaves out a portion. The sample lists some 150,000 clones, approximately 90% seen once, with approximately 12% in the top ten. The time point here: blood 2 weeks post-SBRT. The treatment was: 15 Gy SBRT to primary tumor, nephrectomy 4 weeks later. The sample here was blood, taken from a patient whose treatment included radiotherapy and nephrectomy. These TCRs come from a woman aged 45-65 years with renal cell carcinoma.

The chain employs TRBV9 and TRBJ2-1, with 11 bases aligning to TRBD2. The CDR3 is 15 amino acids. The V gene end was trimmed by 2 bases and the J gene end by 10 bases; junction bases not matched to a gene: 8. Germline V gene data show CDR1 as SGDLS and CDR2 as YYNGEE. The CDR3 nucleotides read TGTGCCAGCAGCGTCCTGCTAGCGGGGGGCGTGGAGCAGTTCTTC. Translation gives CASSVLLAGGVEQFF.

This clone was seen only a few times. The chain has TRBV19 and TRBJ1-1, with unresolved D. This CDR3 spans 12 amino acids. The germline V gene has CDR1 LNHDA and CDR2 SQIVND (reference sequence). V shed 5 bases and J shed 0 bases, with 4 bases lying between them. The CDR3 sequence: CASSGLNTEAFF. In DNA, the CDR3 is TGTGCCAGTAGTGGATTGAACACTGAAGCTTTCTTT.

The gene calls are TRBV7-9 and TRBJ2-7, with D possibly being TRBD1 (6 bases). The germline CDR1 and CDR2 sequences are SEHNR and FQNEAQ (reference sequence). The CDR3 is made up of 13 amino acids. Trimming took off 5 bases at V and 2 bases at J, with 10 bases between the two ends. The CDR3 sequence: CASSRGRPYEQYF. The DNA for the CDR3 is TGTGCCAGCAGCAGGGGGAGACCCTACGAGCAGTACTTC.

This clone was counted only a few times. The chain joins TRBV2 to TRBJ1-1, with 8 bases identical to TRBD1. CDR1 SNHLY and CDR2 FYNNEI come from the germline V gene. After removal of 1 base from V and 7 bases from J, the junction contained 5 bases not matched to a gene. This CDR3 has 14 residues. CDR3 DNA: TGTGCCAGCAGTGAAGGACAGGGGAGAGGTGAAGCTTTCTTT. Amino acids: CASSEGQGRGEAFF.

CDR3 amino acids: CASSVIPGGYGYTF. The CDR3 region has the DNA TGTGCCAGCAGCGTAATTCCAGGGGGCTATGGCTACACCTTC. V is TRBV9 and J is TRBJ1-2; 7 nucleotides match TRBD1. This CDR3 contains 14 residues. Germline-derived CDR1 and CDR2 are SGDLS and YYNGEE. Losses at the gene ends were 1 base for V and 4 bases for J; bases not matched to a gene: 4.

This clone was observed once. The chain employs TRBV7-9 and TRBJ2-7; D not certain. Trimming took off 1 base at V and 6 bases at J, with 7 bases between the two ends. Looked up from germline, CDR1 is SEHNR and CDR2 is FQNEAQ (reference sequence). The CDR3 length is 12 residues. The CDR3 DNA follows: TGTGCCAGCAGCTTAGACCGGCCCGAGCAGTACTTC. Its translation: CASSLDRPEQYF.

The chain joins TRBV14 to TRBJ1-2; D remains ambiguous. Trimming shortened V by 5 bases and J by 5 bases, and 9 bases separated the two germline ends. The CDR3 is 12 residues long. From germline, CDR1 is SGHDN and CDR2 FVKESK. The CDR3 coding sequence is TGTGCCAGCAGCAATATTGGATATGGCTACACCTTC. Its translation is CASSNIGYGYTF.

The rearrangement joins TRBV11-2 to TRBJ1-1, with 7 bases that match TRBD1. CDR1 is SGHAT, CDR2 FQNNGV, per germline. After removal of 6 bases from V and 5 bases from J, the junction contained 6 bases not matched to a gene. This CDR3 contains 13 residues. In nucleotides, the CDR3 is TGTGCCAGCAGGACTGAGGACAGGACTGAAGCTTTCTTT. Translation: CASRTEDRTEAFF.

CDR3 sequence reads: CASSARTGDPDTQYF. The CDR3 DNA reads TGTGCCAGCAGCGCCCGGACAGGGGACCCAGATACGCAGTATTTT. The chain couples TRBV9 to TRBJ2-3, with 9 bases that match TRBD1. The length of the CDR3 is 15 residues. The V and J ends lost 3 bases and 4 bases, in that order; junction bases with no gene match: 6. Germline V gene sequence: CDR1 SGDLS, CDR2 YYNGEE. The full variable domain, completed using reference TRBV9 and TRBJ2-3, is DSGVTQTPKHLITATGQRVTLRCSPRSGDLSVYWYQQSLDQGLQFLIQYYNGEERAKGNILERFSAQQFPDLHSELNLSSLELGDSALYFCASSARTGDPDTQYFGPGTRLTVL.

This clone came up a few times. V gene TRBV7-2 combines with J gene TRBJ1-2, with no clear D. The CDR3 consists of 12 residues. Trimming took off 6 bases at V and 8 bases at J, with 13 bases between the two ends. Germline V lookup: CDR1 SGHTA, CDR2 FQGNSA. This CDR3 is CASSPDRLGYTF. CDR3 bases: TGTGCCAGCAGTCCCGACCGTCTAGGCTACACCTTC.

J is TRBJ1-4 and V is TRBV7-2; TRBD1 might be the D (6 bases). The CDR3 totals 16 residues. V lost 3 bases, J lost 0 bases, and 11 bases lay in between. Germline loops: CDR1 SGHTA, CDR2 FQGNSA. CDR3 protein: CASSFDRPTTNEKLFF. In DNA, the CDR3 is TGTGCCAGCAGCTTCGACAGGCCCACAACTAATGAAAAACTGTTTTTT.

Written as DNA, the CDR3 is TGTGCCAGTAGTATAAGCGCCAACTCTGGAAACACCATATATTTT. Translation: CASSISANSGNTIYF. V and J are TRBV19 and TRBJ1-3, with no clear D. Germline-derived CDR1 and CDR2 are LNHDA and SQIVND (reference sequence). This CDR3 has 15 amino acids. Trimming removed 2 bases from V and 0 bases from J, with 8 bases in between.

This clone was counted only a few times. The chain combines TRBV5-1 with TRBJ1-2; D gene uncertain. CDR1 is SGHRS and CDR2 is YFSETQ in the germline V gene. With 0 bases removed from V and 4 bases from J, the gap between germline ends came to 16 bases. This CDR3 contains 16 residues. CDR3 coding DNA: TGCGCCAGCAGCTTGGAGGGCGGCGAAGCTTTCTATGGCTACACCTTC. It codes for CASSLEGGEAFYGYTF.

V usage is TRBV5-1 and J usage is TRBJ1-1; the D is unclear. V lost 4 bases, J lost 2 bases, and 24 bases lay in between. Germline CDR1 SGHRS, CDR2 YFSETQ. The CDR3 length is 18 residues. The CDR3 DNA reads as TGCGCCAGCAGCACTCTTTGGGTCTCCGGAGACTCTAACACTGAAGCTTTCTTT. Amino acids: CASSTLWVSGDSNTEAFF.

This chain joins TRBV6-1 and TRBJ2-7; possible D gene TRBD1, 6 bases. The CDR3 runs 13 residues. The V gene lost 7 bases and the J gene lost 1 base, with 11 bases spanning the gap. Per the germline V gene, CDR1 is MNHNS and CDR2 is SASEGT. CDR3 sequence (DNA): TGTGCCAGCATCCCTGGACAGTCCTACGAGCAGTACTTC. Its translation is CASIPGQSYEQYF.

Concerning this clone: This specimen includes other DNA sequences encoding the same CDR3. The V gene is TRBV5-1, the J gene TRBJ2-7; 7 nucleotides line up with TRBD1. CDR1 is SGHRS, CDR2 YFSETQ, per germline. Trimming removed 0 bases from V and 5 bases from J; junction bases left unmatched: 2. CDR3 length: 13 amino acids. This CDR3 is CASSLGQGDEQYF. CDR3 bases: TGCGCCAGCAGCTTGGGACAGGGAGACGAGCAGTACTTC.

This clone was counted once. The chain has TRBV5-1 and TRBJ1-3; 9 bases map to TRBD1. The CDR3 length is 16 residues. Germline lookup yields CDR1 SGHRS and CDR2 YFSETQ. V lost 3 bases and J lost 3; bases outside the gene matches: 7. CDR3 sequence: CASSSRDREFGNTIYF. The DNA of the CDR3 is TGCGCCAGCAGCTCCCGGGACAGGGAATTTGGAAACACCATATATTTT.

The chain is built from TRBV2 and TRBJ1-1; 7 positions match TRBD1. The CDR3 is 16 residues long. The V gene's germline CDR1 is SNHLY and CDR2 FYNNEI. The V segment lost 5 bases and the J segment 8 bases; nucleotides outside the gene matches: 17. The CDR3 nucleotides are TGTGCCAGCAGTTTTCTTAAACAGGGGTTCGAAGACGAAGCTTTCTTT. This encodes CASSFLKQGFEDEAFF.

CDR3 amino acids: CAITGGAYTEAFF. The CDR3 nucleotides are TGTGCCATCACAGGGGGCGCTTACACTGAAGCTTTCTTT. This chain uses TRBV6-5 with TRBJ1-1, with TRBD1 identical over 9 bases. J gave up 3 bases and V 10 bases, and 6 bases lay outside the gene matches. This CDR3 has 13 amino acids. Germline CDR1 is MNHEY and CDR2 is SVGAGI.

This rearrangement joins TRBV29-1 to TRBJ1-4, with unresolved D. The CDR3 is 13 residues long. CDR1 and CDR2 from the germline V gene are SQVTM and ANQGSEA. Trimming pared 7 bases from V and 4 bases from J, leaving 13 bases between. The CDR3 bases are TGCAGCGCCGCTGGGAACATTAATGAAAAACTGTTTTTT. It is translated as CSAAGNINEKLFF.

The chain links TRBV4-3 to TRBJ1-2, with a tentative D call TRBD1 (6 bases). The CDR3 has 12 residues. Trimming took off 1 base at V and 8 bases at J, with 8 bases between the two ends. The germline V gene has CDR1 LGHNA and CDR2 YSLEER. The CDR3 spells CASSQVGGGYTF. CDR3 sequence (DNA): TGCGCCAGCAGCCAAGTGGGGGGCGGCTACACCTTC.

The chain couples TRBV6-5 to TRBJ1-4; D ambiguous. The CDR3 runs 13 residues. The germline CDR1 and CDR2 sequences are MNHEY and SVGAGI. The germline V and J ends were trimmed by 11 bases and 0 bases, with 10 bases remaining between them. CDR3 sequence: CASGRTTNEKLFF. The CDR3 nucleotides read TGTGCCTCTGGGAGAACAACTAATGAAAAACTGTTTTTT.

This sequence joins TRBV6-5 and TRBJ1-1, with D perhaps TRBD1 (5 bases). Germline CDR1 is MNHEY and CDR2 is SVGAGI. V dropped 7 bases and J dropped 5 bases, with 11 bases sitting between them. The CDR3 is 12 residues long. This CDR3 is CASTHQGTEAFF. CDR3 DNA sequence: TGTGCCAGCACTCACCAGGGAACTGAAGCTTTCTTT.